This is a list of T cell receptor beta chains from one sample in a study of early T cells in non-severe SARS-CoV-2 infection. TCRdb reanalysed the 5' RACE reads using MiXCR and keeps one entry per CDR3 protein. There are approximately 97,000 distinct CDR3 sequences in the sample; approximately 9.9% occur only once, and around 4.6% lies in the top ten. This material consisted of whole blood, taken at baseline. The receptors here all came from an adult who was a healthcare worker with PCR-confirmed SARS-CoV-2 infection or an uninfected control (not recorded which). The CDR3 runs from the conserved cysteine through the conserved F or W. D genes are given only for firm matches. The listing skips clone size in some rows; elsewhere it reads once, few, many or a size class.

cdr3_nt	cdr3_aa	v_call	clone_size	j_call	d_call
TGTGCCAGCAGCTTAGAGGACAGATCTTCTGAGCAGTACTTC	CASSLEDRSSEQYF	TRBV11-2	few	TRBJ2-7	-
TGCAGCCTCGGACAGCGCACAGATACGCAGTATTTT	CSLGQRTDTQYF	TRBV29-1	few	TRBJ2-3	-
TGTGCCAGCAGCTTAGTATTCGGGGGAGAAACCGGGGAGCTGTTTTTT	CASSLVFGGETGELFF	TRBV7-8	-	TRBJ2-2	-
TGTGCCAGCAGCCCCGGACAGCTGCCGTCCTATGGCTACACCTTC	CASSPGQLPSYGYTF	TRBV7-9	few	TRBJ1-2	-
TGTGCCAGCAGCCATGAGACCCAGTACTTC	CASSHETQYF	TRBV11-2	few	TRBJ2-5	-
TGTGCCAGCAGTGAAAGAGGGACACTCAGCTCTGGGGCCAACGTCCTGACTTTC	CASSERGTLSSGANVLTF	TRBV6-1	few	TRBJ2-6	-
TGTGCCAGCAGATCGCTAACCCTCGGGGGCAATCAGCCCCAGCATTTT	CASRSLTLGGNQPQHF	TRBV27	-	TRBJ1-5	-
TGTGCCAGCAGTTCGATATTAGCGCAGGGGGACTACGAGCAGTACTTC	CASSSILAQGDYEQYF	TRBV6-2/TRBV6-3	-	TRBJ2-7	TRBD1
TGTGCCAGCAGGGAAAGGGGGGCCTACGAGCAGTACTTC	CASRERGAYEQYF	TRBV7-8	-	TRBJ2-7	-
TGCGCCAGCGGGTTTGGGCAGTTCTTC	CASGFGQFF	TRBV10-1	many	TRBJ2-1	-
TGTGCCAGCAGCGACAGAATCCAAGAGACCCAGTACTTC	CASSDRIQETQYF	TRBV7-2	few	TRBJ2-5	-
TGTGCCAGCAGCTCTATCCCGGACAGGCGGGTCTATGGCTACACCTTC	CASSSIPDRRVYGYTF	TRBV7-9	many	TRBJ1-2	TRBD1
TGTGCCAGCAGCATGGCCGGGACAGCAATAGAGACCCAGTACTTC	CASSMAGTAIETQYF	TRBV11-2	many	TRBJ2-5	TRBD1
TGCAGTGCTAGAGAGGGAGGGAACATTCAGTACTTC	CSAREGGNIQYF	TRBV20-1	few	TRBJ2-4	TRBD2
TGTGCCAGCAGCTTCGAGGGGAATGGCTACACCTTC	CASSFEGNGYTF	TRBV7-9	many	TRBJ1-2	-
TGTGCCAGCAGCTCCAGTTCCTATGTCGATGAGCAGTTCTTC	CASSSSSYVDEQFF	TRBV11-3	few	TRBJ2-1	-
TGTGCCAGCAGCTCCTTCCGGGACAGGGGACGTTATGGCTACACCTTC	CASSSFRDRGRYGYTF	TRBV5-6	few	TRBJ1-2	TRBD1
TGTGCCAGCAGTCCCCGGGGCGGGAGTACAGATACGCAGTATTTT	CASSPRGGSTDTQYF	TRBV6-2/TRBV6-3	many	TRBJ2-3	TRBD2
TGTGCCAGCAGTCCCGGGAGCGGGAGGATCACAGATACGCAGTATTTT	CASSPGSGRITDTQYF	TRBV12-3/TRBV12-4	-	TRBJ2-3	TRBD2
TGTGCCAGCAGCGCTCTCACATACACCGGGGAGCTGTTTTTT	CASSALTYTGELFF	TRBV9	few	TRBJ2-2	-
TGTGCCAGCAGTTATAGCGGCCCCCGAGGTGATTCACCCCTCCACTTT	CASSYSGPRGDSPLHF	TRBV7-6	many	TRBJ1-6	-
TGTGCCACCGAAGCGGGGACTAGCGGGATAAATGAGCAGTTCTTC	CATEAGTSGINEQFF	TRBV10-3	-	TRBJ2-1	TRBD2
TGTGCCAGCAGCTTGGGGACAGGGTACACAGATACGCAGTATTTT	CASSLGTGYTDTQYF	TRBV11-2	-	TRBJ2-3	TRBD1
TGTGCCAGCAGCCGACAGATAAACACTGAAGCTTTCTTT	CASSRQINTEAFF	TRBV11-2	few	TRBJ1-1	-
TGTGCCAGCAGTCCCACGGGCCTACCTGAAGCTTTCTTT	CASSPTGLPEAFF	TRBV6-2/TRBV6-3	-	TRBJ1-1	-
TGTGCCAGCAGCGGACAGGGGATAAACACCATATATTTT	CASSGQGINTIYF	TRBV9	-	TRBJ1-3	TRBD1
TGTGCCATCAGGGCGGGCCCGGCCAGCAATCAGCCCCAGCATTTT	CAIRAGPASNQPQHF	TRBV10-3	many	TRBJ1-5	-
TGTGCCATCTGTGAGTCGGGGAATGAGCAGTTCTTC	CAICESGNEQFF	TRBV10-3	-	TRBJ2-1	-
TGCGCCAGCAGCCACCTGACCACGAGTGGACAGGGAGAGAACACTGAAGCTTTCTTT	CASSHLTTSGQGENTEAFF	TRBV5-1	many	TRBJ1-1	TRBD1
TGTGCCAGCAGCTTCTACCGGACGGACACCTCTGGAAACACCATATATTTT	CASSFYRTDTSGNTIYF	TRBV7-2	many	TRBJ1-3	-
TGCAGTGCTAGGTCTATAAGGAACAGGGCTGCAGATACGCAGTATTTT	CSARSIRNRAADTQYF	TRBV20-1	-	TRBJ2-3	-
TGTGCCAGCAGTCCCGCCAGGGGCGGGGAGCTGTTTTTT	CASSPARGGELFF	TRBV27	few	TRBJ2-2	-
TGTGCCATCAGTGAGGAGGAGGTCGACGAGCAGTACTTC	CAISEEEVDEQYF	TRBV10-3	-	TRBJ2-7	-
TGTGCCACCAGTGATGACACCAGGGGGAAAGAGACCCAGTACTTC	CATSDDTRGKETQYF	TRBV24-1	-	TRBJ2-5	TRBD1
TGTGCCAGCAGCCAGCGCGGGACAGGGGTCGAGCAGTACTTC	CASSQRGTGVEQYF	TRBV11-3	few	TRBJ2-7	TRBD1
TGTGCCAGCTGGGGGGGCGCGGACACTGAAGCTTTCTTT	CASWGGADTEAFF	TRBV6-6	-	TRBJ1-1	-
TGTGCCAGCAGCCAAGGCAGGGAGACCCAGTACTTC	CASSQGRETQYF	TRBV7-8	-	TRBJ2-5	-
TGTGCCACCTCAGAGGGGGGCAGGGGGGTTATAGGAAACACCATATATTTT	CATSEGGRGVIGNTIYF	TRBV7-2	many	TRBJ1-3	TRBD1
TGCAGCGTTGACAGGGGTGCCGGGGAGCTGTTTTTT	CSVDRGAGELFF	TRBV29-1	-	TRBJ2-2	-
TGTGCCAGCAGCCTGGGACAGGGCGGGAATGAGCAGTTCTTC	CASSLGQGGNEQFF	TRBV6-6	few	TRBJ2-1	TRBD1
TGTGCCAGCAGTTTTTGGGACAGATCCTCTGGGGCCAACGTCCTGACTTTC	CASSFWDRSSGANVLTF	TRBV6-6	many	TRBJ2-6	TRBD1
TGCGCCAGCAGCTTGGATAGGTACAATGAGCAGTTCTTC	CASSLDRYNEQFF	TRBV5-1	-	TRBJ2-1	-
TGTGCCAGCTCACCAGGTCCTAAAAGAGCCTACGAGCAGTACTTC	CASSPGPKRAYEQYF	TRBV18	few	TRBJ2-7	-
TGTGCCAGCAGTGAAGAAATGGTGGCGGACATTCAGTACTTC	CASSEEMVADIQYF	TRBV2	few	TRBJ2-4	-
TGTGCCAGCTCACTCCTAGCGGATGACTACAATGAGCAGTTCTTC	CASSLLADDYNEQFF	TRBV18	few	TRBJ2-1	TRBD2
TGCAGTGCTAAATGGCCCGAACTAGCGGTCACAGATACGCAGTATTTT	CSAKWPELAVTDTQYF	TRBV20-1	-	TRBJ2-3	TRBD2
TGTGCCAGCAGCCCTGTCGAAGCCCACTACGAGCAGTACTTC	CASSPVEAHYEQYF	TRBV27	many	TRBJ2-7	-
TGCGCCAGCAGCCCGGGCTCGAACACTGAAGCTTTCTTT	CASSPGSNTEAFF	TRBV5-1	many	TRBJ1-1	-
TGCAGCGTTGAGATTTCCGATAGCACAGATACGCAGTATTTT	CSVEISDSTDTQYF	TRBV29-1	few	TRBJ2-3	-
TGTGCCAGCAGCAAGTACGGGGAGCTGTTTTTT	CASSKYGELFF	TRBV5-6	-	TRBJ2-2	-
TGTGCCAGCAGCCCGGACAGGGATGATACGCAGTATTTT	CASSPDRDDTQYF	TRBV13	many	TRBJ2-3	TRBD1
TGTGCCAGCAGCCCCACAGGGGTTGGATACGAGCAGTACTTC	CASSPTGVGYEQYF	TRBV7-2	few	TRBJ2-7	TRBD1
TGTGCCAGCAGTGATCTAGCGGGGGGCACCATTCTTAGCACAGATACGCAGTATTTT	CASSDLAGGTILSTDTQYF	TRBV2	many	TRBJ2-3	TRBD2
TGTGCCAGCAGCGTAGTTTCAGGCTACCAAGAGACCCAGTACTTC	CASSVVSGYQETQYF	TRBV9	few	TRBJ2-5	-
TGTGCCAGCAGCGCTCCCGGGACGAGGAGCGAGCAGTACTTC	CASSAPGTRSEQYF	TRBV2	once	TRBJ2-7	-